The subject of this entry is one TCR beta chain. The sample belongs to a study of PD-L1 blockade in urothelial cancer. TCRdb's table, derived via immunoSEQ multiplex PCR, lists solely in-frame clones and lacks some. Here the sample spans roughly 50,000 clones, approximately 75% being singletons. This CDR3 region has 15 residues. Unmatched junction bases numbered 5, after V lost 3 bases and J lost 3 bases. Germline CDR1 and CDR2: SGHVS and FQNEAQ. The sequence derives from a man in his sixties or seventies with urothelial cancer. The source material was PBMCs, sampled around atezolizumab (anti-PD-L1) treatment. This chain connects TRBV7-8 to TRBJ2-1; 7 nucleotides line up with TRBD2. CDR3 region: CASSFYRGGYNEQFF. The CDR3 nucleotides read TGTGCCAGCAGCTTCTATCGCGGGGGCTACAATGAGCAGTTCTTC.